This TCR beta chain was documented in a study of chemoradiotherapy in HPV16-positive cancers (dated 2022 in TCRdb). With regard to the full study: Using functional T-cell assays on cells from two HPV16-positive patients, the researchers defined candidate HPV-specific T-cell clones and common TCR motifs. Whether T-cell immunity against the HPV oncoproteins E6 and E7 changes during chemoradiotherapy and whether survival is affected by this immunity were examined in the study. The candidate HPV-specific TCRs and motifs were then tracked in TCR repertoires from 80 to 95 patients with HPV-related cancers.

Overall study results and their limits: The functional definition of HPV-specific T cells came from only a couple of HPV16-positive patients, and the survival association was reported for HPV16-positive patients. Expansion of candidate HPV-specific clones and E7-related TCR motifs was observed in the tumor microenvironment during treatment, whereas no such expansion was observed for non-HPV-specific T cells. Among HPV16-positive patients, expansion of HPV-responsive T cells during chemoradiotherapy was associated with better recurrence-free survival.

Library creation used the immunoSEQ multiplex PCR assay. This is the immuneACCESS table as TCRdb keeps it, with only in-frame sequences that have V and J called. A part of the clones is gone; compared with another copy, unresolved V genes explain less than half, and the rest is unexplained. This sample has about 14,000 clones in its table, and around 90% of those were observed once. The top ten hold 3.5% to 4.5% of the sample. Repertoires were sampled multiple times during chemoradiotherapy, which allowed clonal expansion in the tumor microenvironment to be followed. Comment on this clone: It has no known antigen specificity. No base quality values were provided; no much bigger clone lies one nucleotide off.

V is clipped by 5 bases and J by 7 bases, and the sequence between their germline boundaries is 12 bases long. The germline V gene (reference sequence) yields GTSNPN for CDR1 and SVGIG for CDR2. The CDR3 runs 13 residues from the cysteine to the phenylalanine. The CDR3 DNA has 39 bases and is translated from base 1. This receptor chain uses TRBV30 and TRBJ1-6; TRBD1 could be the D gene, as 5 bases match. The clonotype was recovered from a human donor with HPV-associated anogenital cancer. Sequencing used tumor tissue, obtained from a patient who underwent chemoradiotherapy. The CDR3 corresponds to CAWAKGENSPLHF. The bases are TGTGCCTGGGCGAAAGGGGAAAATTCACCCCTCCACTTT.